The text below deals with one T cell receptor beta chain. Its antigen is not identified. One end of the junction is discordant with germline, which a read error may explain. This record belongs to a study of cytomegalovirus exposure and HLA in healthy donors. The germline gives CDR1 LGHNA, CDR2 YSLEER. This CDR3 spans 15 amino acids. Study-level points and caveats: A few V segments could not be told apart, such as TRBV6-2 and TRBV6-3, and were left out.

A multiplex PCR was run with 60 Vbeta primers and 13 Jbeta primers. TCRdb's copy holds only in-frame clones and misses some; the assay was immunoSEQ multiplex PCR. This sample has roughly 90,000 clones, with 84% found just once. The sample taken for sequencing was PBMCs. This TCR was recovered from a man between 18 and 35 years old in good health and CMV-seronegative. The chain employs TRBV4-3 and TRBJ2-1; 9 bases are a match to TRBD2. The CDR3 DNA follows: TGCGCCAGCAGCCAAGATAACAGCGGGAGGTTCAATGCGGTCTTC. Translating it yields CASSQDNSGRFNAVF.